The following is a TCR beta chain sequence with its context. Its antigen is unidentified. TCR beta VDJ combinations and CDR3 sequences were profiled from genomic DNA. Using its own MiXCR run on the reads, TCRdb lists one record per CDR3 protein. The sample carries some 190,000 distinct CDR3 sequences, under 55% recorded once. The CDR3 extends over 12 amino acids. The germline gives CDR1 SEHNR, CDR2 FQNEAQ (reference sequence). With 5 bases removed from V and 3 bases from J, the gap between germline ends came to 7 bases. The data stem from a study of CD8+CD57+ T cells in acquired aplastic anemia. About the research overall: The DNA of sorted CD4+ and CD8+ cells averaged 3.2 ug. Study-wide findings and caveats: Patient and control CD8+ Simpson's diversity was not significantly different. A set of roughly 27 CD8+ CDR3 sequences was shared between patients and controls, and these sequences appeared highly expressed in patients.

The specimen was sorted CD4+, CD8+, or CD8+CD57+ T cells (not recorded which) from PBMCs. This chain joins TRBV7-9 and TRBJ1-2; D gene ambiguous. The TCR comes from a human donor in good health. DNA for the CDR3: TGTGCCAGCAGCCGCGGCGACTATGGCTACACCTTC. Translating gives CASSRGDYGYTF.